Each of the 15 T cell receptor beta chains below was sequenced from the same sample in a study of T-cell reconstitution after alpha-beta-depleted transplantation in children. For TCRbeta, the library was prepared with unique molecular identifiers. TCRdb itself ran the PCR reads through MiXCR, one entry per CDR3 protein. This table holds 130,000 to 150,000 distinct CDR3 sequences, around 8.8% found once. The sequenced sample was PBMCs, mostly from graft donor cells, obtained 180 days after TCRalphabeta/CD19-depleted stem cell transplant. The source of these receptors is a female patient under 10 years old who had a stem cell transplant for congenital amegakaryocytic thrombocytopenia, so the T cells may come from the graft donor.

This clonotype was seen a few times. The rearrangement joins TRBV2 to TRBJ2-3; D is unresolved. V lost 2 bases, J lost 0 bases, and 12 bases lay in between. Germline CDR1 and CDR2: SNHLY and FYNNEI. There are 16 residues in the CDR3. CDR3 sequence reads: CASSEWGSTSTDTQYF. In nucleotides, the CDR3 is TGTGCCAGCAGTGAATGGGGTTCTACTAGCACAGATACGCAGTATTTT.

This clonotype was counted ten times or more. The rearrangement links TRBV30 to TRBJ2-7; possibly TRBD1 for D (6 bases). Germline V gives CDR1 GTSNPN, CDR2 SVGIG (reference sequence). Trimming stripped 0 bases from V and 8 bases from J, with 11 bases between. The length of the CDR3 is 12 residues. The chain's CDR3 is CAWSVLGDKQYF. CDR3 DNA: TGTGCCTGGAGTGTTTTAGGGGACAAGCAGTACTTC.

This clonotype occurred many times. This chain joins TRBV6-5 and TRBJ2-3; either TRBD1 or TRBD2 may supply D (6 bases each). CDR3 length: 16 residues. The germline V gene encodes CDR1 MNHEY and CDR2 SVGAGI. The V end lost 4 bases, the J end lost 1 base, and 15 bases lay between the germline ends. The CDR3 DNA reads TGTGCCAGCAGTTCCGGTTACAGGGAGGGCACAGATACGCAGTATTTT. This translates into CASSSGYREGTDTQYF.

V usage is TRBV24-1 and J usage is TRBJ2-3; weak D call: TRBD2 (5 bases). This CDR3 region has 14 residues. The V gene lost 0 bases and the J gene lost 4 bases, with 7 bases spanning the gap. The germline gives CDR1 KGHDR, CDR2 SFDVKD. The CDR3 coding sequence is TGTGCCACCAGTGATTTGGAGGGTTCAGATACGCAGTATTTT. Its translation: CATSDLEGSDTQYF.

At least ten counts were recorded for this clonotype. The gene calls are TRBV15 and TRBJ2-7; 13 bases map to TRBD2. The CDR3 runs to 17 residues. Trimming removed 0 bases from V and 2 bases from J; junction bases left unmatched: 4. CDR1 and CDR2 from the germline V gene are LNHNV and YYDKDF (reference sequence). CDR3 sequence (DNA): TGTGCCACCAGCAGAGATGGGGGGACTAGCGGGGCCTACGAGCAGTACTTC. Translating gives CATSRDGGTSGAYEQYF.

This clonotype was picked up many times. The V call is TRBV29-1, the J call TRBJ1-1; a weak D match, TRBD1 (5 bases). Germline CDR1 SQVTM, CDR2 ANQGSEA. This CDR3 spans 12 amino acids. V was clipped by 5 bases and J by 11 bases, with 18 bases between them. CDR3 region: CSVTRDGARAFF. CDR3 bases: TGCAGCGTTACCCGGGACGGCGCTCGCGCTTTCTTT. Complete variable domain (other parts from reference TRBV29-1 and TRBJ1-1): SAVISQKPSRDICQRGTSLTIQCQVDSQVTMMFWYRQQPGQSLTLIATANQGSEATYESGFVIDKFPISRPNLTFSTLTVSNMSPEDSSIYLCSVTRDGARAFFGQGTRLTVV.

This clonotype showed up just a few times. The chain recombines TRBV20-1 with TRBJ1-6; a possible D gene is TRBD1 (5 bases). The germline gives CDR1 DFQATT, CDR2 SNEGSKA (reference sequence). The CDR3 is 17 amino acids. Trimming removed 0 bases from V and 7 bases from J, with 19 bases in between. The CDR3 region has the DNA TGCAGTGCTAGAGACCGGGACGCTTCTTCTTGGAATTCACCCCTCCACTTT. Translation: CSARDRDASSWNSPLHF.

This clonotype was recorded at least ten times. The gene calls are TRBV5-1 and TRBJ2-1, with 8 positions matching TRBD2. From germline, CDR1 is SGHRS and CDR2 YFSETQ. The J segment lost 3 bases and the V segment lost 1 base, leaving 3 bases of the junction unmatched. The CDR3 extends over 15 amino acids. The CDR3 is CASSLSAGGYNEQFF. CDR3 coding DNA: TGCGCCAGCAGCTTGTCCGCGGGAGGCTACAATGAGCAGTTCTTC.

The chain employs TRBV18 and TRBJ2-1, with D possibly being TRBD1 (6 bases). The V gene lost 0 bases and the J gene lost 3 bases, with 15 bases spanning the gap. Germline loops: CDR1 KGHSH, CDR2 LQKENI. This CDR3 contains 17 residues. CDR3 sequence (DNA): TGTGCCAGCTCACCACCGGGGGCACAACTTTTCTACAATGAGCAGTTCTTC. Translated, it gives CASSPPGAQLFYNEQFF.

This clonotype was counted ten times or more. The rearrangement links TRBV9 to TRBJ2-3; 8 nucleotides align to TRBD1. CDR1 and CDR2 from the germline V gene are SGDLS and YYNGEE. Germline trimming cut 1 base from V and 1 base from J; bases unmatched to any gene: 8. The CDR3 is made up of 17 amino acids. DNA for the CDR3: TGTGCCAGCAGCGTATCCCCGACGGGACAGGGCACAGATACGCAGTATTTT. Protein: CASSVSPTGQGTDTQYF.

This clonotype was picked up many times. The J gene is TRBJ2-1, the V gene TRBV29-1; D is undetermined. Trimming shortened V by 3 bases and J by 16 bases, and 7 bases separated the two germline ends. Per the germline V gene, CDR1 is SQVTM and CDR2 is ANQGSEA. CDR3 length: 8 residues. The CDR3 DNA is TGCAGCGTTGATACGGTCTTCTTC. It translates to CSVDTVFF.

This clonotype was counted ten times or more. This chain joins TRBV20-1 and TRBJ2-2; 11 bases are a match to TRBD1. The ends lost 6 bases at V and 4 bases at J; junction bases unmatched: 7. The CDR3 has 15 residues. CDR1 is DFQATT and CDR2 is SNEGSKA in the germline V gene (reference sequence). The CDR3 here is CSALGQGAGTGELFF. The CDR3 nucleotides are TGCAGTGCCCTTGGACAGGGGGCCGGCACCGGGGAGCTGTTTTTT.

The rearrangement joins TRBV11-2 to TRBJ2-3; TRBD2 matches 15 bases. The germline CDR1 and CDR2 sequences are SGHAT and FQNNGV. The CDR3 contains 18 residues. Trimming at V came to 5 bases and at J to 0 bases, leaving 6 bases not matched to a gene. The CDR3 sequence is CASSRGLAGGWSTDTQYF. The CDR3, as DNA: TGTGCCAGCAGCAGAGGACTAGCGGGAGGGTGGAGCACAGATACGCAGTATTTT.

J is TRBJ1-4 and V is TRBV2; D remains ambiguous. The CDR3 is 11 residues long. CDR1 and CDR2 from the germline V gene are SNHLY and FYNNEI. The V end was cut by 3 bases, the J end by 8 bases, with 4 bases between. CDR3 loop: CASSELEKLFF. As DNA, the CDR3 is TGTGCCAGCAGTGAGTTAGAAAAACTGTTTTTT.

This clonotype appeared many times. The rearrangement joins TRBV28 to TRBJ2-1; 7 nucleotides align to TRBD1. This CDR3 contains 16 residues. After removal of 2 bases from V and 0 bases from J, the junction contained 4 bases not matched to a gene. CDR1 is MDHEN, CDR2 SYDVKM, per germline. The CDR3 DNA follows: TGTGCCAGCAGTTTAAGGACAGGTTACTCCTACAATGAGCAGTTCTTC. It encodes CASSLRTGYSYNEQFF.